This TCR beta chain derives from a study of T cells in localized non-small cell lung cancer. TCRdb keeps only in-frame clones here, not all; method: immunoSEQ multiplex PCR. Here the sample spans about 45,000 clones, 81% being singletons. A remark on this clone: Antigen: not known.

Study observations and caveats: There was higher T cell clonality in uninvolved adjacent lung than in tumor, and it was highest there. Heterogeneity stays possible, as sequencing covered only one tumor region.

CDR1 and CDR2 from the germline V gene are SNHLY and FYNNEI. J gave up 1 base and V 6 bases, and 2 bases lay outside the gene matches. This CDR3 is 15 amino acids long. The TCR sequence derives from a man between 40 and 75 years old with stage III lung adenocarcinoma. The chain is built from TRBV2 and TRBJ2-3; 12 nucleotides agree with TRBD2. The sample was peripheral blood mononuclear cells, taken before any cancer treatment. CDR3 coding DNA: TGTGCCAGCAGGCTAGCGGGGGGGCGCACAGATACGCAGTATTTT. Its translation is CASRLAGGRTDTQYF.